Below are 10 T cell receptor beta chains sequenced from a single sample in a study of post-analysis software for immune sequencing data. Incorporated into the TCR beta cDNA libraries were unique molecular identifiers, which served to reduce PCR and sequencing biases. TCRdb itself ran the PCR reads through MiXCR, one entry per CDR3 protein. Of approximately 660,000 distinct CDR3 sequences listed, approximately 60% are singletons. The antigens these receptors bind are not known. Study results and caveats: About five TRBV segments, including TRBV5-6, TRBV5-1 and TRBV20-1, were more frequent in patients than controls.

The sequenced sample was blood. These TCRs come from a girl aged 2-10 years with multiple sclerosis.

The chain links TRBV6-1 to TRBJ2-6, with D perhaps matching TRBD1 (6 bases). Trimming pared 11 bases from V and 0 bases from J, leaving 11 bases between. CDR1 is MNHNS, CDR2 SASEGT, per germline. The CDR3 covers 14 residues. CDR3 amino acids: CAGLRGSGANVLTF. CDR3 nucleotide sequence: TGTGCCGGCCTCAGGGGCTCTGGGGCCAACGTCCTGACTTTC.

The chain carries TRBV4-1 and TRBJ1-1; possibly TRBD1 for D (6 bases). The V end was cut by 2 bases, the J end by 5 bases, with 12 bases between. This CDR3 has 14 residues. Germline CDR1 and CDR2: MGHRA and YSYEKL. The DNA for the CDR3 is TGCGCCAGCAGCCAACCGGGGACAAAAACTGAAGCTTTCTTT. As protein: CASSQPGTKTEAFF.

This chain joins TRBV12-3 or TRBV12-4 and TRBJ1-2; maybe TRBD1 (5 bases). The V and J ends lost 1 base and 4 bases respectively, with 13 bases between them. The CDR3 consists of 15 residues. CDR3 nucleotides: TGTGCCAGCAGTTTAGGTCAGGGTCAGTCCTATGGCTACACCTTC. This codes for CASSLGQGQSYGYTF.

CDR3 nucleotide sequence: TGTGCCAGCCAAACGGGAGGGAGTTACAATGAGCAGTTCTTC. Residues: CASQTGGSYNEQFF. This chain uses TRBV6-2 or TRBV6-3 with TRBJ2-1, with TRBD2 matching over 8 bases. V dropped 8 bases and J dropped 4; count of bases not matched to a gene: 7. Looked up from germline, CDR1 is MNHEY and CDR2 is SVGEGT. CDR3 length: 14 amino acids.

The chain has TRBV11-2 and TRBJ2-3; D is uncertain. V was shortened by 0 bases and J by 4 bases, with 8 bases between the two germline ends. CDR3 length equals 14 residues. Germline-derived CDR1 and CDR2 are SGHAT and FQNNGV. CDR3 sequence (DNA): TGTGCCAGCAGCTTAGATACAGAGGCAGATACGCAGTATTTT. Translating gives CASSLDTEADTQYF.

The chain combines TRBV20-1 with TRBJ2-5, with D perhaps being TRBD1 or TRBD2 (5 bases each). CDR1 and CDR2 from the germline V gene are DFQATT and SNEGSKA (reference sequence). Trimming pared 6 bases from V and 4 bases from J, leaving 12 bases between. The CDR3 extends over 12 amino acids. The CDR3 DNA sequence: TGCAGTGCCCCGGTTGGGGGAGAGACCCAGTACTTC. Its protein product is CSAPVGGETQYF.

DNA of the CDR3: TGTGCCAGCAGCTTAGAGCCTGGAGGGAGCTCCTACAATGAGCAGTTCTTC. Translated, it gives CASSLEPGGSSYNEQFF. The chain is built from TRBV7-2 and TRBJ2-1, with D tentatively TRBD2 (6 bases). Germline lookup yields CDR1 SGHTA and CDR2 FQGNSA. V was trimmed by 1 base and J by 0 bases, leaving 13 bases between them. The CDR3 runs 17 residues.

V gene TRBV11-2 combines with J gene TRBJ1-2, with D tentatively TRBD1 (6 bases). This CDR3 comprises 16 residues. Germline assignment: CDR1 SGHAT and CDR2 FQNNGV. Trimming cost V 4 bases and J 4 bases, with 19 bases left between them. As DNA, the CDR3 is TGTGCCAGCAGCTCCCTAACGAAGGGGGGTGGCTATGGCTACACCTTC. Protein product: CASSSLTKGGGYGYTF.

This chain connects TRBV7-8 to TRBJ2-5; D is perhaps TRBD2 (6 bases). CDR1 SGHVS and CDR2 FQNEAQ come from the germline V gene. The CDR3 length is 13 residues. The DNA for the CDR3 is TGTGCATCCCGGGAGCGCAGCCCGGAGGCCCAGTACTTC. Translation gives CASRERSPEAQYF.

This chain uses TRBV7-2 with TRBJ2-7, with D unclear. With the DNA end fitting TRBJ2-5 better, the J assignment may be wrong. CDR1 and CDR2 from the germline V gene are SGHTA and FQGNSA. This CDR3 is built from 14 residues. CDR3 amino acids: CASSPPGERETQYF. For the CDR3, the DNA is TGTGCCAGCAGCCCCCCCGGCGAGAGGGAGACCCAGTACTTC.